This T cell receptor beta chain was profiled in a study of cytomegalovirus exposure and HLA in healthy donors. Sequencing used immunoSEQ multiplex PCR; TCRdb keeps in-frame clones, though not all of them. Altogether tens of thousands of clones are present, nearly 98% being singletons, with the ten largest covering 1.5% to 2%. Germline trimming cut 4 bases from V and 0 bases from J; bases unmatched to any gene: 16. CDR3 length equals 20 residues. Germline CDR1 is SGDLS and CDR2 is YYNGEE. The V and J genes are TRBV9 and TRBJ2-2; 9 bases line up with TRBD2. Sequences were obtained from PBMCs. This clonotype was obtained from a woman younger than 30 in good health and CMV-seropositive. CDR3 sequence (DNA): TGTGCCAGCAGCACCCCAAGCGGAGAGACTAGCGGTCCGAACACCGGGGAGCTGTTTTTT. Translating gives CASSTPSGETSGPNTGELFF.